The 27 T cell receptor beta chains presented below share a single source sample, sequenced in a study of OX40 agonist ivuxolimab in advanced cancers. The method was immunoSEQ multiplex PCR; TCRdb's version includes in-frame clones alone and lacks a portion of them. The repertoire consists of about 32,000 clones, with roughly 79% occurring once and the leading ten covering 15% to 20%. This specimen consisted of CD4+ or CD8+ T cells sorted from blood, obtained in a trial of the OX40 agonist ivuxolimab. These receptors were taken from an adult with an advanced solid tumor such as melanoma, head and neck, liver or kidney cancer.

This clone has a single count. The rearrangement links TRBV9 to TRBJ1-1, with 7 positions matching TRBD1. Looked up from germline, CDR1 is SGDLS and CDR2 is YYNGEE. V lost 0 bases, J lost 0 bases, and 2 bases stayed unmatched. This CDR3 has 15 residues. In DNA, the CDR3 is TGTGCCAGCAGCGTAGAGGGGGCGATGAACACTGAAGCTTTCTTT. Protein: CASSVEGAMNTEAFF.

This clone was observed a few times. The chain carries TRBV7-9 and TRBJ1-4; D is unclear. Trimming removed 6 bases at V and 2 bases at J, with 22 bases between. Looked up from germline, CDR1 is SEHNR and CDR2 is FQNEAQ (reference sequence). The CDR3 sequence is 18 residues long. CDR3 coding DNA: TGTGCCAGCAGTTCCCGACGGGGTAGGGTAGGCACTAATGAAAAACTGTTTTTT. Its translation is CASSSRRGRVGTNEKLFF.

This clone has more than one count but fewer than ten. CDR3 DNA sequence: TGTGCCAGCAGCTTCCAAAGCCGGACTAGCGGTACCGGGGAGCTGTTTTTT. Amino acid sequence: CASSFQSRTSGTGELFF. The chain uses TRBV7-2 and TRBJ2-2; 10 positions match TRBD2. The length of the CDR3 is 17 residues. Looked up from germline, CDR1 is SGHTA and CDR2 is FQGNSA. Unmatched junction bases numbered 9, after V lost 3 bases and J lost 5 bases.

J is TRBJ1-2 and V is TRBV20-1; D remains ambiguous. The CDR3 covers 11 residues. Germline V gene data show CDR1 as DFQATT and CDR2 as SNEGSKA (reference sequence). The V and J ends lost 6 bases and 0 bases respectively, with 5 bases between them. The CDR3: CSAGTNYGYTF. The DNA for the CDR3 is TGCAGTGCGGGGACTAACTATGGCTACACCTTC.

V usage is TRBV5-1 and J usage is TRBJ2-7, with D uncertain. From germline, CDR1 is SGHRS and CDR2 YFSETQ. Trimming removed 2 bases at V and 6 bases at J, with 6 bases between. The CDR3 runs 11 residues. In nucleotides, the CDR3 is TGCGCCAGCAGCTTTGAACGCGAGCAGTACTTC. Translated, it gives CASSFEREQYF.

The chain is built from TRBV5-1 and TRBJ2-7, with D possibly called TRBD1 or TRBD2 (6 bases each). The CDR3 spans 14 residues. Germline assignment: CDR1 SGHRS and CDR2 YFSETQ. Trimming cost V 0 bases and J 6 bases, with 13 bases left between them. CDR3 DNA sequence: TGCGCCAGCAGCTTGGATGGGGGGCGCCCCGAGCAGTACTTC. Protein sequence: CASSLDGGRPEQYF.

This clone was seen a handful of times. The chain recombines TRBV11-1 with TRBJ1-1; D uncertain. Trimming took off 1 base at V and 0 bases at J, with 9 bases between the two ends. CDR1 and CDR2 (germline): SGHAT, FQDESV (reference sequence). The CDR3 is 15 amino acids. The CDR3 protein is CASSLGVPVNTEAFF. The CDR3 DNA reads as TGTGCCAGCAGCTTAGGGGTGCCTGTGAACACTGAAGCTTTCTTT.

V gene TRBV18 combines with J gene TRBJ2-3; TRBD1 aligns across 9 bases. This CDR3 spans 16 amino acids. Germline V gene data show CDR1 as KGHSH and CDR2 as LQKENI. The V segment lost 4 bases and the J segment 0 bases; nucleotides outside the gene matches: 5. The CDR3 bases are TGTGCCAGCTCACAAACCGGGACAGGGAGCACAGATACGCAGTATTTT. Protein: CASSQTGTGSTDTQYF.

The sample holds a few counts of this clone. This chain uses TRBV5-8 with TRBJ1-2, with 7 bases matching TRBD1. The trim removed 4 bases at V and 1 base at J, leaving 10 bases unmatched. Per germline, CDR1 SGHTS and CDR2 YDEGEE. The CDR3 is 16 amino acids. The CDR3 DNA is TGTGCCAGCAGCCGAAAGGGACAGCGGATTAACTATGGCTACACCTTC. Translation gives CASSRKGQRINYGYTF.

The chain combines TRBV10-3 with TRBJ1-2; 8 bases fit TRBD1. After removal of 4 bases from V and 6 bases from J, the junction contained 16 bases not matched to a gene. Germline lookup yields CDR1 ENHRY and CDR2 SYGVKD. This CDR3 is built from 17 residues. The CDR3, as DNA: TGTGCCATCAGTGCATTTGGACAGGGTTTCGATCTTGATGGCTACACCTTC. This codes for CAISAFGQGFDLDGYTF.

This chain joins TRBV5-4 and TRBJ2-3, with 10 bases aligning to TRBD2. CDR3 size: 16 residues. Per the germline V gene, CDR1 is SGHNT and CDR2 is YYREEE (reference sequence). Trimming cost V 4 bases and J 1 base; bases outside gene matches: 6. CDR3 sequence (DNA): TGTGCCAGCAGCACAAAAGCGGGAGGGCGCACAGATACGCAGTATTTT. It yields the protein CASSTKAGGRTDTQYF.

Only one count was recorded for this clone. The chain links TRBV10-3 to TRBJ2-7, with 15 bases fitting TRBD2. The CDR3 length is 17 residues. V was clipped by 2 bases and J by 7 bases; unmatched bases: 9. Germline CDR1 and CDR2: ENHRY and SYGVKD. The CDR3 region is CAISEGLAGGPSKEQYF. Written as DNA, the CDR3 is TGTGCCATCAGTGAGGGACTAGCGGGGGGGCCTTCCAAGGAGCAGTACTTC.

V and J are TRBV5-4 and TRBJ1-2; 7 nucleotides agree with TRBD1. This CDR3 region has 16 residues. V was pared by 9 bases and J by 0 bases, with 14 bases of the junction left unmatched. Germline loops: CDR1 SGHNT, CDR2 YYREEE (reference sequence). CDR3 loop: CATRGWSGLTNYGYTF. CDR3 sequence (DNA): TGTGCCACCAGGGGGTGGTCAGGGTTAACTAACTATGGCTACACCTTC.

This clone was observed a handful of times. The rearrangement uses TRBV6-6 and TRBJ2-3; 8 nucleotides line up with TRBD1. The CDR3 is 14 amino acids. Germline loops: CDR1 MNHNY, CDR2 SVGAGI (reference sequence). V was clipped by 6 bases and J by 2 bases; unmatched bases: 4. As DNA, the CDR3 is TGTGCCAGCAGCAAACAGGGGGACACAGATACGCAGTATTTT. Translation: CASSKQGDTDTQYF.

The chain uses TRBV7-9 and TRBJ2-5, with 8 bases lining up with TRBD2. The V gene's germline CDR1 is SEHNR and CDR2 FQNEAQ (reference sequence). This CDR3 comprises 14 residues. The ends lost 3 bases at V and 5 bases at J; junction bases unmatched: 5. The CDR3 nucleotides read TGTGCCAGCAGCTTTGGACTAGCTGGGGAGACCCAGTACTTC. It translates to CASSFGLAGETQYF.

This clone was seen only once. This chain joins TRBV18 and TRBJ2-5, with D perhaps TRBD1 or TRBD2 (6 bases each). The ends were cut back, 2 bases at V and 0 bases at J, with 10 bases in the middle. This CDR3 region has 15 residues. Germline-derived CDR1 and CDR2 are KGHSH and LQKENI. CDR3 DNA: TGTGCCAGCTCACCAACGGGGGCACACCAAGAGACCCAGTACTTC. Translating it yields CASSPTGAHQETQYF.

Only a few counts were recorded for this clone. The chain uses TRBV4-2 and TRBJ1-2; D may be TRBD1 (5 bases). The CDR3 consists of 18 residues. Per the germline V gene, CDR1 is LGHNA and CDR2 is YNFKEQ. V was trimmed by 2 bases and J by 1 base, leaving 20 bases between them. CDR3 sequence: CASSQQLIGQHYNYGYTF. CDR3 sequence (DNA): TGTGCCAGCAGCCAACAACTAATAGGACAACATTATAACTATGGCTACACCTTC.

The chain links TRBV9 to TRBJ2-5, with TRBD1 matching over 8 bases. The CDR3 loop spans 15 amino acids. Germline assignment: CDR1 SGDLS and CDR2 YYNGEE. Trimming took 4 bases from V and 0 from J; bases not matched to a gene: 5. CDR3 coding DNA: TGTGCCAGCAGCTCCCAGGGGGCGTACCAAGAGACCCAGTACTTC. Translation gives CASSSQGAYQETQYF.

The chain combines TRBV6-5 with TRBJ1-2; 8 nucleotides align to TRBD1. The J segment lost 6 bases and the V segment lost 5 bases, leaving 5 bases of the junction unmatched. The CDR3 is made up of 13 amino acids. Germline CDR1 is MNHEY and CDR2 is SVGAGI. CDR3 amino acids: CASSERTGHGYTF. Written as DNA, the CDR3 is TGTGCCAGCAGTGAGAGGACAGGGCATGGCTACACCTTC.

This clone was seen a handful of times. This rearrangement joins TRBV10-2 to TRBJ2-7; D gene unclear. V lost 8 bases and J lost 3, with 8 bases in between. Germline V gene data show CDR1 as WSHSY and CDR2 as SAAADI. This CDR3 has 11 amino acids. CDR3 DNA sequence: TGCGCCAGCTCCCAGCGCTACGAGCAGTACTTC. Encoded protein: CASSQRYEQYF.

This chain links TRBV19 with TRBJ1-1; D unresolved. V lost 6 bases and J 3 bases, leaving 11 bases between the germline ends. The V gene's germline CDR1 is LNHDA and CDR2 SQIVND (reference sequence). This CDR3 is built from 13 residues. CDR3 in DNA: TGTGCCAGTAGACCGGACGGGTACACTGAAGCTTTCTTT. Translation gives CASRPDGYTEAFF.

The chain joins TRBV5-5 to TRBJ2-5, with 13 positions matching TRBD2. The germline gives CDR1 SGHKS, CDR2 YYEKEE (reference sequence). The CDR3 covers 15 residues. V shed 5 bases, J shed 5 bases, and the junction held 6 bases outside the gene matches. For the CDR3, the DNA is TGTGCCAGCAGAACACTAGCGGGGGGGCCGGAGACCCAGTACTTC. Its translation: CASRTLAGGPETQYF.

This clone was counted once. This chain links TRBV4-1 with TRBJ1-6; a weak D match, TRBD1 (5 bases). The germline V gene encodes CDR1 MGHRA and CDR2 YSYEKL. Deletions cut 1 base from V and 2 bases from J, with 6 bases between. There are 15 residues in the CDR3. Written as DNA, the CDR3 is TGCGCCAGCAGCCAAGCGGGGCCCTATAATTCACCCCTCCACTTT. The encoded protein is CASSQAGPYNSPLHF.

V is TRBV28 and J is TRBJ1-2, with a weak D call TRBD1 (6 bases). From germline, CDR1 is MDHEN and CDR2 SYDVKM. The CDR3 is made up of 14 amino acids. The V end lost 4 bases, the J end lost 2 bases, and 11 bases lay between the germline ends. CDR3 coding DNA: TGTGCCAGCAGTTCGGGGCAGGGGAACTATGGCTACACCTTC. Its protein is CASSSGQGNYGYTF.

The gene calls are TRBV21-1 and TRBJ1-6; the DNA was not compared with TRBD1, the D call given in the table. TRBV21-1 is flagged as a pseudogene. The CDR3 totals 19 residues. The CDR3 DNA sequence: TGTGCCAGCAGCAAAAGAAGAAGACACTCGAGCTCCTATAATTCACCCCTCCACTTT. Its protein is CASSKRRRHSSSYNSPLHF.

CDR3 bases: TGTGCCATCAGTGGGACTCGCTCCGACACAGATACGCAGTATTTT. Translated, it gives CAISGTRSDTDTQYF. The J gene is TRBJ2-3, the V gene TRBV10-3, with a tentative D call TRBD2 (5 bases). Trimming took 4 bases from V and 2 from J, leaving 13 bases between them. The CDR3 consists of 15 residues. The germline V gene has CDR1 ENHRY and CDR2 SYGVKD.

This clone was found once. This chain links TRBV7-2 with TRBJ2-1, with 11 bases fitting TRBD2. Germline CDR1 is SGHTA and CDR2 is FQGNSA. CDR3 length: 16 residues. The J segment lost 1 base and the V segment lost 5 bases, leaving 4 bases of the junction unmatched. The CDR3 protein is CASSPRLAGSYNEQFF. DNA of the CDR3: TGTGCCAGCAGCCCCCGACTAGCGGGGTCCTACAATGAGCAGTTCTTC.